A selection of T cell receptor beta chains follows, all from one sample in a study of molecular identifiers for immune sequencing clone quantification. TCRdb independently ran MiXCR on the PCR reads; one entry per CDR3 protein. The profile shows about half a million distinct CDR3 sequences, 20% to 25% of them singletons. The sample comprised naive CD8+ T cells from blood, with Jurkat cell RNA spiked in. The receptors stem from a human donor in good health. Some libraries in this study had Jurkat cell RNA spiked in. Both conserved end residues are part of each CDR3. D genes are given only for firm matches. Clone size is stated in some rows and not others, as once, few, many or a class when expanded.

>.|TRBV29-1|few|TRBJ2-7
TGCAGCGTTGGCCCAGCCACCTACGAGCAGTACTTC
CSVGPATYEQYF
>TRBD2|TRBV7-8|many|TRBJ2-3
TGTGCCAGCAGCTTAGAACTAGCGGGGGCCCATAGCACAGATACGCAGTATTTT
CASSLELAGAHSTDTQYF
>.|TRBV24-1|.|TRBJ2-5
TGTGCCACCAGTGATCCACCGGGCCTCGGGGAGACCCAGTACTTC
CATSDPPGLGETQYF
>.|TRBV4-3|many|TRBJ2-3
TGCGCCAGCAGCCAAGATTTTGCCTTCCAGGGCACAGATACGCAGTATTTT
CASSQDFAFQGTDTQYF
>TRBD1|TRBV27|few|TRBJ2-7
TGTGCCAGCAAACCCTTCGGGACAGGGATCGACGAGCAGTACTTC
CASKPFGTGIDEQYF
>.|TRBV4-3|.|TRBJ2-7
TGCGCCAGCAGCCAAGATGGAAGGGGGTTAGTTGGTGAGCAGTACTTC
CASSQDGRGLVGEQYF
>.|TRBV27|many|TRBJ1-5
TGTGCCAGCAGTTTCGGCGGGAAAAATCAGCCCCAGCATTTT
CASSFGGKNQPQHF
>.|TRBV7-2|many|TRBJ2-5
TGTGCCAGCAGCTCAACATGGGGCCTAGGAGAGACCCAGTACTTC
CASSSTWGLGETQYF
>.|TRBV4-1|many|TRBJ2-7
TGCGCCAGCAGCCGTATCGACGCCTCCTACGAGCAGTACTTC
CASSRIDASYEQYF
>.|TRBV6-2/TRBV6-3|.|TRBJ1-1
TGTGCCAGCAGCCTCACCGGGCTAAGTATGAGGACTGAAGCTTTCTTT
CASSLTGLSMRTEAFF
>.|TRBV6-2/TRBV6-3|.|TRBJ2-1
TGTGCCAGCAGTGCGGTACCCTCCTACAATGAGCAGTTCTTC
CASSAVPSYNEQFF
>.|TRBV27|.|TRBJ2-1
TGTGCCAGCAGCCAAGTCAGGGGCAATGAGCAGTTCTTC
CASSQVRGNEQFF
>.|TRBV3-1|few|TRBJ2-7
TGTGCCAGCAGCCAAACAGGGCATTCCTCCTACGAGCAGTACTTC
CASSQTGHSSYEQYF
>.|TRBV11-2|many|TRBJ2-7
TGTGCCAGCAGCATACTTCAGTACGAGCAGTACTTC
CASSILQYEQYF
>.|TRBV9|many|TRBJ2-2
TGTGCCAGCAGCGTAGGATCCCCCGTGACCAACACCGGGGAGCTGTTTTTT
CASSVGSPVTNTGELFF
>.|TRBV19|.|TRBJ1-4
TGTGCCAGTAGTATCGGGACGAGGGGTGCTGAAAAACTGTTTTTT
CASSIGTRGAEKLFF
>TRBD2|TRBV15|.|TRBJ2-3
TGTGCCACCAGCATAATGGGGACTAGCGCAGATACGCAGTATTTT
CATSIMGTSADTQYF
>.|TRBV7-2|.|TRBJ1-1
TGTGTCAGCAGCTTCCGGGGGGGGACTGAAGCTTTCTTT
CVSSFRGGTEAFF
>TRBD2|TRBV20-1|few|TRBJ2-7
TGCAGTGCTGCTAGCGGGAGGGCTAACGAGCAGTACTTC
CSAASGRANEQYF
>TRBD1|TRBV6-5|many|TRBJ2-1
TGTGCCAGCAGTTCACAGGGGGCACCCAATGAGCAGTTCTTC
CASSSQGAPNEQFF
>.|TRBV7-9|many|TRBJ2-3
TGTGCCAGCAGCTTAGTGGTCGCCGTCATAGATACGCAGTATTTT
CASSLVVAVIDTQYF
>.|TRBV9|.|TRBJ2-1
TGTGCCAGCAGCGTATCCTTCCCCGGGGGCTACAATGAGCAGTTCTTC
CASSVSFPGGYNEQFF
>TRBD2|TRBV7-6|many|TRBJ2-3
TGTGCCAGCAGCTTAGACACCCCGCCTTCTAGCGGGGGTACAGATACGCAGTATTTT
CASSLDTPPSSGGTDTQYF
>.|TRBV29-1|many|TRBJ2-5
TGCAGCGTTGTTCAGGGATACCAAGAGACCCAGTACTTC
CSVVQGYQETQYF
>TRBD2|TRBV28|many|TRBJ2-7
TGTGCCAGCAGTGGACTAGCGGGAGGGCTGGCAGAGCAGTACTTC
CASSGLAGGLAEQYF
>.|TRBV6-5|many|TRBJ2-1
TGTGCCAGCTGGGGGGGGGCCCATGAGCAGTTCTTC
CASWGGAHEQFF
>TRBD1|TRBV13|.|TRBJ2-2
TGTGCCAGCAGCTCCAGGACAGGGGAGGACACCGGGGAGCTGTTTTTT
CASSSRTGEDTGELFF
>TRBD2|TRBV27|few|TRBJ2-3
TGTGCCAGCAGTTTACCCCTTTCGGGAGGGGCAGATACGCAGTATTTT
CASSLPLSGGADTQYF
>TRBD2|TRBV12-3/TRBV12-4|many|TRBJ2-3
TGTGCCAGCAGTTTAAGGTGGGAGACTAGCGGGGTCGCAGATACGCAGTATTTT
CASSLRWETSGVADTQYF
>TRBD1|TRBV13|.|TRBJ1-1
TGTGCCAGCAGCTTAATAGCCGGACAGGGTGTGAACACTGGAGCTTTCTTT
CASSLIAGQGVNTGAFF
>TRBD2|TRBV4-3|.|TRBJ2-5
TGCGCCAGCAGCCAAGGGTTCGGGGGGGCCCTGGCGGAGACCCAGTACTTC
CASSQGFGGALAETQYF
>TRBD2|TRBV5-1|many|TRBJ2-3
TGCGCCAGCAGTTCCGCGGCTAGCGGGCCTACAGATACGCAGTATTTT
CASSSAASGPTDTQYF
>.|TRBV7-3|few|TRBJ2-2
TGTGCCGGAGGAACGAACACCGGGGAGCTGTTTTTT
CAGGTNTGELFF
>TRBD1|TRBV12-3/TRBV12-4|many|TRBJ1-5
TGTGCCAGCAGTTTTCAGGGGGATCAGCCCCAGCATTTT
CASSFQGDQPQHF
>TRBD1|TRBV6-5|.|TRBJ1-2
TGTGCCAGCAGACAGGGACAGGGGGTACCCTATGGCTACACCTTC
CASRQGQGVPYGYTF
>.|TRBV25-1|many|TRBJ2-6
TGTGCCAGCAGTGAAAGGAGCGTCCTGACTTTC
CASSERSVLTF
>.|TRBV27|.|TRBJ2-7
TGTGCCAGCAGTGATAAGGGCAGGGGCTTTTACTTC
CASSDKGRGFYF
>.|TRBV9|.|TRBJ2-7
TGTGCCAGCAGCGTAGGCAGGGAAAGAGGCGAGCAGTACTTC
CASSVGRERGEQYF
>TRBD1|TRBV27|few|TRBJ1-4
TGTGCCAGCCAGGGGGGGGGTAATGAAAAACTGTTTTTT
CASQGGGNEKLFF
>.|TRBV6-5|.|TRBJ2-5
TGTGCCAGCAGTTACACCGGGTGGGCGGGTGACCAAGAGACCCAGTACTTC
CASSYTGWAGDQETQYF
>TRBD1|TRBV7-9|many|TRBJ1-1
TGTGCCAGCAGACCCCGAGGGCAGGGGGTAGGCACTGAAGCTTTCTTT
CASRPRGQGVGTEAFF
>.|TRBV7-3|many|TRBJ1-1
TGTGCCAGCTCTTTCGGACCGAACACTGAAGCTTTCTTT
CASSFGPNTEAFF
>.|TRBV7-8|few|TRBJ2-2
TGTGCCAGCATCGTGGGGTTGGAGCTGTTTTTT
CASIVGLELFF
>.|TRBV6-5|.|TRBJ1-4
TGTGCCAGCAGTTACTTGATGGGATCTAATGAAAAACTGTTTTTT
CASSYLMGSNEKLFF
>TRBD1|TRBV24-1|many|TRBJ2-1
TGTGCCACCAGTCTGGGTAGGGACAGAACCTACAATGAGCAGTTCTTC
CATSLGRDRTYNEQFF
>TRBD2|TRBV10-3|few|TRBJ2-7
TGTGCCATCGGAGCGGGAGGTACTTACGAGCAGTACTTC
CAIGAGGTYEQYF
>.|TRBV7-9|.|TRBJ1-5
TGTGCCAGCAGCTCCGGCACCGGCTATCAGCCCCAGCATTTT
CASSSGTGYQPQHF
>TRBD1|TRBV20-1|many|TRBJ2-3
TGCAGTGCTCCGGACAGGGGAAGCACAGATACGCAGTATTTT
CSAPDRGSTDTQYF
>TRBD1|TRBV29-1|many|TRBJ2-7
TGCAGCGTTGAAGGCCGGGACAGGCCGTACGAGCAGTACTTC
CSVEGRDRPYEQYF
>.|TRBV7-2|.|TRBJ2-7
TGTGCCAGCAGCTTATTTAGTAGCGAGCAGTACTTC
CASSLFSSEQYF
>.|TRBV11-3|.|TRBJ2-3
TGTGCCAGCAGCTCCTCGACAGATCTCACAGATACGCAGTATTTT
CASSSSTDLTDTQYF
>TRBD2|TRBV7-2|.|TRBJ2-1
TGTGCCAGCAGCCTCAGGACTAGCGAGTACAATGAGCAGTTCTTC
CASSLRTSEYNEQFF
>TRBD1|TRBV2|many|TRBJ2-5
TGTGCCAGCACCCGAGGACAGGGGAGCGAGACCCAGTACTTC
CASTRGQGSETQYF